This TCR beta chain appears in the sequencing data of a study of PD-1 and CTLA-4 blockade in melanoma (dated by TCRdb to the early 2020s). Describing the broader study: In patients with melanoma, the researchers looked at the effects of CTLA-4 blockade versus PD-1 blockade on the CD8 T cell response that was melanoma-reactive.

Concerning this clone itself: Its specific antigen is unknown. No base qualities exist here, and no much larger clone lies one base off it.

The method was the immunoSEQ multiplex PCR assay. TCRdb's version of the immuneACCESS table is confined to in-frame rearrangements and falls short of the full clone set. An unresolved V gene accounts for under half of the shortfall where checked; the remainder is of unknown origin. The sample table records 32,000 or so clones; about 88% of these occur just once. Around 8.5% of the sample comes from the top ten. V and J lose 2 bases and 6 bases, and a span of 13 bases separates them. Reading the germline V gene gives CDR1 ENHRY and CDR2 SYGVKD. The CDR3 spans 14 residues, from the cysteine through the phenylalanine. CDR3 DNA is the only sequence kept; it has 42 bases, read in frame from the first base.

The starting material was CD8+ T cells from peripheral blood, obtained before anti-PD-1 treatment. The chain joins TRBV10-3 to TRBJ1-2, with TRBD1 perhaps the D gene, on 5 matching bases. This sequence originates from a human donor with melanoma. The DNA sequence is as follows: TGTGCCATCAGTGAGGGGGGAGGGAAGAATGGCTACACCTTC. Its amino acids are CAISEGGGKNGYTF.